This T cell receptor (beta chain) was documented in a study of blood T cells in healthy people across ages (dated by TCRdb to about 2015). Describing the broader study: In model experiments, template switching captured roughly one uniquely barcoded TCR beta cDNA molecule for every two T cells. To track age-related changes in TCR beta repertoire diversity, the study relied on deep sequencing normalized with unique cDNA molecular identifiers. Four age groups were formed from the donors: young (average approximately 15 years), middle-aged (more than 35), aged (roughly 56) and long-lived (less than 85). Donors of different ages were randomly distributed across sequencing lanes to avoid experimental bias. The study analyzed two additional independent replicas of 1 million unique cDNA reads from the same blood draw for two donors, one aged 18 to 30 and one aged 80 or older. General conclusions and limits of the study: Observed TCR beta diversity per million T cells fell roughly linearly with age, and a significant reduction was already apparent by age around 40. The long-lived group showed more naive CD4+ T cells, fewer expanded clones and increased TCR diversity than the aged group, suggesting age selection. Donor CMV infection status was unknown, potentially confounding age-related changes in expanded clonotypes. Conclusive comparison of naive and antigen-experienced compartments was prevented by the profiling of bulk unsorted PBMCs. Estimates of total diversity from one million sequenced T cells were regarded as lower bounds and underestimates. Observed TCR beta diversity correlated strongly with the percentage of naive T cells measured by flow cytometry.

CDR1 and CDR2, looked up from the germline V gene, are MGHRA and YSYEKL. The germline V end is reduced by 3 bases and the J end by 6 bases; junction bases left unmatched: 5. CDR3 length: 14 amino acids, cysteine to phenylalanine. Solely the CDR3 DNA is kept, with 42 bases framed from the first base. Systemically healthy Caucasian individuals from Russia, some 40 in total and aged about 6 to 100 years, were included as donors. Each donor gave around 9.5 milliliters of peripheral blood, collected into EDTA-treated Vacutainer tubes. Ficoll-Paque density-gradient centrifugation was used to isolate PBMCs, with at least 7 million obtained per sample. Total RNA was extracted from PBMCs with Trizol reagent, with at least 5.5 micrograms obtained per sample. For every donor, flow cytometry on a PBMC aliquot measured the percentage of naive CD45RAhigh/CD27high T cells. This clonotype was seen only a few times. Its antigen is currently not known. No much larger clonotype is one base removed from it; base qualities were not supplied.

Libraries were made using 5' RACE. The sequencer listed for this sample is Illumina HiSeq 2500. The second PCR ran for about 6 to 11 cycles and used a J-beta primer mix along with a sample-barcoded 5' primer. A unique molecular identifier was introduced onto each TCR beta cDNA molecule by a template-switch 5' adaptor carrying 12 random nucleotides. Each sample yielded at least 3 million CDR3-containing paired-end reads. All of the RNA was converted into first-strand cDNA using the Mint cDNA synthesis kit, with a TRBC-specific oligonucleotide serving as the primer. After uracil-DNA glycosylase treatment, a first 18-cycle PCR used universal primers M1SS and BC2_uni_R on all cDNA. The paper's data handling went like this. Each sample was normalized by randomly selecting 1 million high-quality reads, each carrying a distinct molecular identifier. Reads sharing molecular identifiers were discarded rather than binned into consensus sequences. CDR3 identification, clonotype clustering and error correction used MiTCR with a Q25 quality threshold and the strictest error-elimination algorithm. A nonparametric unseen species model using Euler transformation provided a lower-bound estimate of total TCR beta diversity. Through fastp at Q25 and MiXCR, TCRdb rebuilt clones from the public reads, retaining in-frame beta chains. Each CDR3 protein appears once, grouped with its most common genes and DNA. The V and J calls were not made by the authors but by TCRdb's processing. The sample table lists about 1.6 million distinct CDR3 sequences, roughly a third of them with a count of one. Clones ranked in the top ten supply approximately 10% of the sample.

Sequencing input: blood. The chain is encoded by TRBV4-1 joined to TRBJ2-7, with 10 bases aligning to TRBD1. This receptor was taken from a woman younger than 45 in good health. The CDR3 reads CASSQRDRGIEQYF. The nucleotides read TGCGCCAGCAGCCAGAGGGACAGGGGAATCGAGCAGTACTTC.